The clone carrying this T cell receptor beta chain was counted many times. V lost 4 bases and J 8 bases, leaving 18 bases between the germline ends. The CDR3 is made up of 16 amino acids. Germline V CDR1 and CDR2: LGHNA, YNFKEQ. As to time point: longitudinal time-point 3. It was from 2 million PBMCs stored at -80 C that the unsorted libraries were obtained. The data originate from a study of neurological immune-mediated disorders. In TCRdb, the 5' RACE reads were re-called with MiXCR into one record per CDR3 protein. The table has roughly 42,000 distinct CDR3 sequences, roughly 13% seen once. The clonotype comes from a man between 25 and 39 years old in good health. The sample comprised PBMCs. This sequence joins TRBV4-2 and TRBJ1-6; D may be TRBD1 (6 bases). This CDR3 reads CASSPRGGAVDSPLHF. The CDR3 DNA reads as TGTGCCAGCAGCCCCCGTGGGGGGGCCGTGGATTCACCCCTCCACTTT.